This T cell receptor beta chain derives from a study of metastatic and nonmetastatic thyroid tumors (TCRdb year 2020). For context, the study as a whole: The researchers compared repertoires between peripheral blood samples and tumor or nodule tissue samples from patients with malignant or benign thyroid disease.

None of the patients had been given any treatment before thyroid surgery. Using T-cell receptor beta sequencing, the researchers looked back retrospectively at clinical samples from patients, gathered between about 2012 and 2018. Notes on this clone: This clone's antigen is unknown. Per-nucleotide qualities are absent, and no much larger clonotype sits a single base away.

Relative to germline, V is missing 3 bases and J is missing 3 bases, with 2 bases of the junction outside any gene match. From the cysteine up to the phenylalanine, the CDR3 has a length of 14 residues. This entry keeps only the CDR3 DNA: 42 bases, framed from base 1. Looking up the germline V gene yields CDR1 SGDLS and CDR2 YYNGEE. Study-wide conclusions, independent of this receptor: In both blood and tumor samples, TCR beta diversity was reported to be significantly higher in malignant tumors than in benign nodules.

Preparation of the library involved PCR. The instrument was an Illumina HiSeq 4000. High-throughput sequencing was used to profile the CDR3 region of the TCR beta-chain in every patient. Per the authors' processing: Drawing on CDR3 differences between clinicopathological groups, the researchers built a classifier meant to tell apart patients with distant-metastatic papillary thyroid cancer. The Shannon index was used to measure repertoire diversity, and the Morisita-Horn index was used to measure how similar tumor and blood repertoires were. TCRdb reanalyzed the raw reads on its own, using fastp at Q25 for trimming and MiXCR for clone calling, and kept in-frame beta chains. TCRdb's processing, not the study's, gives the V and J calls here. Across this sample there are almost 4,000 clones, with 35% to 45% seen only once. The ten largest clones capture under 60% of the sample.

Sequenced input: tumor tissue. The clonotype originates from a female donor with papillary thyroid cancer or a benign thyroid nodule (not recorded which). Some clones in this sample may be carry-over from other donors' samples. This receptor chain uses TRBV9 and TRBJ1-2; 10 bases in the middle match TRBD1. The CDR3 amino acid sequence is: CASSAGTGDYGYTF. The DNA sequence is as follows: TGTGCCAGCAGCGCGGGGACAGGGGACTATGGCTACACCTTC.